This is a list of T cell receptor beta chains from one sample in a study of T-cell reconstitution after alpha-beta-depleted transplantation in children. TCRdb redid the calling of the PCR reads with MiXCR, one entry per CDR3 protein. The table has approximately 430,000 distinct CDR3 sequences, under 20% seen once. Specimen: PBMCs, mostly from graft donor cells, collected 360 days after TCRalphabeta/CD19-depleted stem cell transplant. These receptors were taken from a boy under three years old who had a stem cell transplant for Wiskott-Aldrich syndrome, so the T cells may come from the graft donor. CDR3s include the opening cysteine and the closing phenylalanine or tryptophan. A D gene is named only where the DNA matches it firmly. Part of the rows lack a size; the others show once, few, many or a class for expanded clones.

j_gene: TRBJ2-2; d_gene: TRBD1; abundance: NA; v_gene: TRBV27; CDR3aa: CASSLGGQGPTGELFF; CDR3nt: TGTGCCAGCAGTTTAGGCGGACAGGGGCCCACCGGGGAGCTGTTTTTT
j_gene: TRBJ2-7; d_gene: TRBD1; abundance: many; v_gene: TRBV12-3/TRBV12-4; CDR3aa: CASSSAGQGSYEQYF; CDR3nt: TGTGCCAGCAGTTCCGCGGGACAGGGGTCCTACGAGCAGTACTTC
j_gene: TRBJ2-4; d_gene: TRBD1; abundance: few; v_gene: TRBV20-1; CDR3aa: CSARESGQGFLNLAKNIQYF; CDR3nt: TGCAGTGCTAGAGAGTCGGGACAGGGATTCTTAAACCTAGCCAAAAACATTCAGTACTTC
j_gene: TRBJ2-5; d_gene: TRBD1; abundance: few; v_gene: TRBV24-1; CDR3aa: CATSDNDRGHETQYF; CDR3nt: TGTGCCACCAGTGACAACGACAGGGGGCACGAGACCCAGTACTTC
j_gene: TRBJ2-4; d_gene: TRBD1; abundance: NA; v_gene: TRBV29-1; CDR3aa: CSVVVGQGRNIQYF; CDR3nt: TGCAGCGTTGTCGTGGGACAGGGAAGGAACATTCAGTACTTC
j_gene: TRBJ2-6; d_gene: NA; abundance: NA; v_gene: TRBV10-3; CDR3aa: CAIRMNSGANVLTF; CDR3nt: TGTGCCATCCGGATGAACTCTGGGGCCAACGTCCTGACTTTC
j_gene: TRBJ1-4; d_gene: NA; abundance: NA; v_gene: TRBV4-1; CDR3aa: CASSLRMGPTNEKLFF; CDR3nt: TGCGCCAGCAGCCTCAGGATGGGGCCAACTAATGAAAAACTGTTTTTT
j_gene: TRBJ1-6; d_gene: NA; abundance: few; v_gene: TRBV10-3; CDR3aa: CAISADQRSPLHF; CDR3nt: TGTGCCATCAGTGCGGACCAACGTTCACCCCTCCACTTT
j_gene: TRBJ2-7; d_gene: TRBD2; abundance: NA; v_gene: TRBV13; CDR3aa: CASTTRGGLDPYEQYF; CDR3nt: TGTGCCAGCACCACAAGAGGGGGACTAGATCCTTACGAGCAGTACTTC
j_gene: TRBJ2-5; d_gene: NA; abundance: many; v_gene: TRBV20-1; CDR3aa: CSARASLGIEETQYF; CDR3nt: TGCAGTGCTAGGGCTAGTCTGGGGATAGAAGAGACCCAGTACTTC
j_gene: TRBJ1-1; d_gene: NA; abundance: few; v_gene: TRBV7-2; CDR3aa: CASSVVAGEAFF; CDR3nt: TGTGCCAGCAGCGTAGTGGCGGGTGAAGCTTTCTTT
j_gene: TRBJ2-7; d_gene: NA; abundance: NA; v_gene: TRBV10-2; CDR3aa: CASSDPWTSGEQYF; CDR3nt: TGCGCCAGCAGTGACCCTTGGACATCCGGGGAGCAGTACTTC
j_gene: TRBJ2-2; d_gene: TRBD2; abundance: NA; v_gene: TRBV4-3; CDR3aa: CASSRTSGKGANAGELFF; CDR3nt: TGCGCCAGCAGCCGGACTAGCGGGAAAGGGGCCAACGCCGGGGAGCTGTTTTTT
j_gene: TRBJ1-1; d_gene: NA; abundance: NA; v_gene: TRBV12-3/TRBV12-4; CDR3aa: CASSFVEGMNTEAFF; CDR3nt: TGTGCCAGCAGTTTCGTAGAGGGGATGAACACTGAAGCTTTCTTT
j_gene: TRBJ2-7; d_gene: NA; abundance: few; v_gene: TRBV5-5; CDR3aa: CASRLSVNSEQYF; CDR3nt: TGTGCCAGCAGGTTATCGGTGAATTCCGAGCAGTACTTC
j_gene: TRBJ1-1; d_gene: NA; abundance: NA; v_gene: TRBV9; CDR3aa: CASSVGRDGNTEAFF; CDR3nt: TGTGCCAGCAGCGTAGGAAGGGACGGGAACACTGAAGCTTTCTTT
j_gene: TRBJ1-5; d_gene: NA; abundance: NA; v_gene: TRBV2; CDR3aa: CATRARGNQPQHF; CDR3nt: TGTGCCACGAGAGCGAGGGGCAATCAGCCCCAGCATTTT
j_gene: TRBJ2-2; d_gene: TRBD2; abundance: NA; v_gene: TRBV12-3/TRBV12-4; CDR3aa: CASSLWLAGLHGELFF; CDR3nt: TGTGCCAGCAGTTTATGGCTAGCGGGTTTACACGGGGAGCTGTTTTTT
j_gene: TRBJ2-1; d_gene: NA; abundance: many; v_gene: TRBV7-9; CDR3aa: CASSFESSYNEQFF; CDR3nt: TGTGCCAGCAGCTTCGAAAGCTCCTACAATGAGCAGTTCTTC
j_gene: TRBJ2-2; d_gene: NA; abundance: few; v_gene: TRBV24-1; CDR3aa: CATSERDTGELFF; CDR3nt: TGTGCCACCAGTGAGAGGGACACCGGGGAGCTGTTTTTT
j_gene: TRBJ2-7; d_gene: NA; abundance: NA; v_gene: TRBV6-5; CDR3aa: CASSYSGGFTYEQYF; CDR3nt: TGTGCCAGCAGTTATTCAGGAGGGTTCACCTACGAGCAGTACTTC
j_gene: TRBJ1-1; d_gene: NA; abundance: few; v_gene: TRBV4-3; CDR3aa: CASSQDAGALNTEAFF; CDR3nt: TGCGCCAGCAGCCAAGATGCGGGGGCCTTGAACACTGAAGCTTTCTTT
j_gene: TRBJ2-7; d_gene: NA; abundance: NA; v_gene: TRBV5-1; CDR3aa: CASSSIGRYEQYF; CDR3nt: TGCGCCAGCAGCTCAATAGGTCGCTACGAGCAGTACTTC
j_gene: TRBJ2-3; d_gene: TRBD1; abundance: NA; v_gene: TRBV7-9; CDR3aa: CASSSPGTDSTDTQYF; CDR3nt: TGTGCCAGCAGCTCCCCAGGGACAGACTCCACAGATACGCAGTATTTT
j_gene: TRBJ2-2; d_gene: NA; abundance: few; v_gene: TRBV5-1; CDR3aa: CASSLPLTGELFF; CDR3nt: TGCGCCAGCAGCTTGCCCCTCACCGGGGAGCTGTTTTTT
j_gene: TRBJ1-2; d_gene: TRBD1; abundance: few; v_gene: TRBV12-3/TRBV12-4; CDR3aa: CASSLDPIGQGGNGYTF; CDR3nt: TGTGCCAGCAGTTTAGACCCGATTGGACAGGGAGGTAATGGCTACACCTTC
j_gene: TRBJ2-1; d_gene: TRBD2; abundance: many; v_gene: TRBV6-2/TRBV6-3; CDR3aa: CASSYSRPPLGGDEQFF; CDR3nt: TGTGCCAGCAGTTACTCGCGCCCGCCTTTGGGGGGGGATGAGCAGTTCTTC
j_gene: TRBJ2-1; d_gene: TRBD2; abundance: few; v_gene: TRBV24-1; CDR3aa: CATSPRVREGPYNEQFF; CDR3nt: TGTGCCACCAGTCCCCGGGTGCGGGAGGGACCTTACAATGAGCAGTTCTTC
j_gene: TRBJ1-4; d_gene: NA; abundance: NA; v_gene: TRBV5-1; CDR3aa: CASSLIWEDEKLFF; CDR3nt: TGCGCCAGCAGCTTGATCTGGGAAGATGAAAAACTGTTTTTT
j_gene: TRBJ2-5; d_gene: NA; abundance: many; v_gene: TRBV12-3/TRBV12-4; CDR3aa: CASSKKTYQETQYF; CDR3nt: TGTGCCAGCAGTAAAAAGACGTACCAAGAGACCCAGTACTTC
j_gene: TRBJ2-7; d_gene: NA; abundance: NA; v_gene: TRBV2; CDR3aa: CASSERHGGRTYEQYF; CDR3nt: TGTGCCAGCAGTGAACGGCACGGGGGAAGGACCTACGAGCAGTACTTC
j_gene: TRBJ2-2; d_gene: TRBD2; abundance: NA; v_gene: TRBV12-3/TRBV12-4; CDR3aa: CASRGPGTSNTGELFF; CDR3nt: TGTGCCAGCAGGGGCCCGGGGACTAGCAACACCGGGGAGCTGTTTTTT
j_gene: TRBJ2-5; d_gene: NA; abundance: once; v_gene: TRBV5-1; CDR3aa: CASSLQTNQETQYF; CDR3nt: TGCGCCAGCAGCTTGCAGACAAACCAAGAGACCCAGTACTTC
j_gene: TRBJ1-1; d_gene: NA; abundance: few; v_gene: TRBV5-1; CDR3aa: CASSRGGAGTAFF; CDR3nt: TGCGCCAGCAGCCGGGGGGGGGCAGGGACGGCTTTCTTT